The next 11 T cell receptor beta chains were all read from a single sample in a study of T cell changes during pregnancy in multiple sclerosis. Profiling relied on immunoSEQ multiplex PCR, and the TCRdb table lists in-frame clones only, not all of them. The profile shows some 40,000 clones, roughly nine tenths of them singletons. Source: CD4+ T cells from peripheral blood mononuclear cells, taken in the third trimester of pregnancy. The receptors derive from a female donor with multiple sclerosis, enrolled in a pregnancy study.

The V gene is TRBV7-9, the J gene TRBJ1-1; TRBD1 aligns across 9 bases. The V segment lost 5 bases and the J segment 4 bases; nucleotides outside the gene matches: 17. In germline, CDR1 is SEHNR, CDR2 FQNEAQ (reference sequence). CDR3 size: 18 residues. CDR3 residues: CASSLPIRQGEVVTEAFF. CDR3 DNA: TGTGCCAGCAGCCTTCCTATCCGACAGGGGGAAGTTGTCACTGAAGCTTTCTTT.

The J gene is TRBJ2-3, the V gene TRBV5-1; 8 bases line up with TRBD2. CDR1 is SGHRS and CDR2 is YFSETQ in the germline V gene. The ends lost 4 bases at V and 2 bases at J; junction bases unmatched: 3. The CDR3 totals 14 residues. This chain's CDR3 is CASSRSGTTDTQYF. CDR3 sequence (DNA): TGCGCCAGCAGCCGTAGCGGGACCACAGATACGCAGTATTTT.

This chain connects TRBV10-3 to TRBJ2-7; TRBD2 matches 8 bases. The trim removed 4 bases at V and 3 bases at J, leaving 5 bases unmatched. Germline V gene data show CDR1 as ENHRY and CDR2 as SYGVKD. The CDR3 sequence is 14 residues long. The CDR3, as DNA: TGTGCCATCAGTGCGCATCGGGAGGGCTACGAGCAGTACTTC. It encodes CAISAHREGYEQYF.

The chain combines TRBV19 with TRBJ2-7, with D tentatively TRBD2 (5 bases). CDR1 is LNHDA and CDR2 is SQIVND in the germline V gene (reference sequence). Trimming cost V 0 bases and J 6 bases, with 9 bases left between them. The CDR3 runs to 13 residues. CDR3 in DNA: TGTGCCAGTAGTATAGACCGGGAACGCGAGCAGTACTTC. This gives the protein CASSIDREREQYF.

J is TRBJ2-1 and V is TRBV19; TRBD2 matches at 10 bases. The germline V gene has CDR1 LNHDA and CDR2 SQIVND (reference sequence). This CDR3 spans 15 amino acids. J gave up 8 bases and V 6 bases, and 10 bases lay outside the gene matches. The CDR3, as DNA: TGTGCCAGTAGCCACCAGCGGGAGGGTGTCGATGAGCAGTTCTTC. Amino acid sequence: CASSHQREGVDEQFF.

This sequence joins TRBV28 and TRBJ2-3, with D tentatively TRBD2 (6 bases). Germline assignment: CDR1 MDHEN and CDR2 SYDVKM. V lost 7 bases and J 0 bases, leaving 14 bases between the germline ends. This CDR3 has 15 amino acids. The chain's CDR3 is CASTYGRYSTDTQYF. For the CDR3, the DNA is TGTGCCAGCACCTACGGGAGATATAGCACAGATACGCAGTATTTT.

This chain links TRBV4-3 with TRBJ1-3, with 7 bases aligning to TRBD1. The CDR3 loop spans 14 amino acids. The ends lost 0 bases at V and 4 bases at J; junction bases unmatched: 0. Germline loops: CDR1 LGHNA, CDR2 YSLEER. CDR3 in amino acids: CASSQEGQGNTIYF. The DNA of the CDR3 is TGCGCCAGCAGCCAAGAGGGACAGGGAAACACCATATATTTT.

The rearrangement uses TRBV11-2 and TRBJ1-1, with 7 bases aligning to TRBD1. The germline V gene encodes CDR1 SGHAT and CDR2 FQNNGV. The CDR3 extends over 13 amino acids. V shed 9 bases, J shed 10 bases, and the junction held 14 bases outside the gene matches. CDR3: CASAIRQGRLAFF. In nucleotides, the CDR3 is TGTGCCAGTGCCATAAGACAGGGACGTTTAGCTTTCTTT.

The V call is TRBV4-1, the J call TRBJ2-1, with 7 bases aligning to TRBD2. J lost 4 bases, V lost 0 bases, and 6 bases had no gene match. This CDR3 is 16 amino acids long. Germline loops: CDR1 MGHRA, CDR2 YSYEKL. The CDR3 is CASSQDPSGPYNEQFF. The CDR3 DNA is TGCGCCAGCAGCCAAGACCCTAGCGGCCCTTACAATGAGCAGTTCTTC.

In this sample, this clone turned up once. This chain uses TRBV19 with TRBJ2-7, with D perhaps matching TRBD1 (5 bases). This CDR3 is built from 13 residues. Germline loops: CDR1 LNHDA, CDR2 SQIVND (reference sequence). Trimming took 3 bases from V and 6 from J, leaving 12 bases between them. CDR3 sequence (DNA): TGTGCCAGTAGTATTTCTGGGCAGGGCGAGCAGTACTTC. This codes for CASSISGQGEQYF.

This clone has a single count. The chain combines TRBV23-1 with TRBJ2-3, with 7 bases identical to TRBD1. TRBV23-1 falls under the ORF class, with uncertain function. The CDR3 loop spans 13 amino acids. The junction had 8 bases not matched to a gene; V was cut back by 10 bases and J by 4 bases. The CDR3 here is CAIQGVVADTQYF. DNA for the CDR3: TGCGCCATCCAGGGGGTCGTCGCAGATACGCAGTATTTT.